Each of the 19 T cell receptor beta chains below was sequenced from the same sample in a study of shared T cell receptors in the human thymus. The protocol was immunoSEQ multiplex PCR, while the TCRdb copy is restricted to in-frame clones and leaves out a portion. The sample holds 700,000 to 750,000 clones, approximately 83% seen once. In addition, the sample was reused for a study of human thymus T cells.

Sequencing used thymocytes. All receptors derive from a girl under two years old with a congenital heart defect.

This chain joins TRBV5-8 and TRBJ1-5; D may be TRBD1 (5 bases). The CDR3 totals 13 residues. Germline assignment: CDR1 SGHTS and CDR2 YDEGEE. Trimming took 0 bases from V and 6 from J, leaving 7 bases between them. In DNA form, the CDR3 reads TGTGCCAGCAGCTTGGTGCAGGGTCAGCCCCAGCATTTT. Protein product: CASSLVQGQPQHF.

This clone was seen only a few times. CDR3: CASSLGRPANTGELFF. The CDR3 nucleotides are TGTGCCAGCAGTTTAGGGCGACCCGCGAACACCGGGGAGCTGTTTTTT. The chain has TRBV27 and TRBJ2-2; the D is unclear. V was pared by 2 bases and J by 0 bases, with 10 bases between. Germline V gene sequence: CDR1 MNHEY, CDR2 SMNVEV (reference sequence). This CDR3 comprises 16 residues.

This clone was seen just once. The CDR3 region has the DNA TGCAGCGGCGGCGGACAGGGCCTTGAAGCCCAGCATTTT. Amino acids: CSGGGQGLEAQHF. The gene calls are TRBV29-1 and TRBJ1-5, with 8 nucleotides matching TRBD1. The V gene end was trimmed by 7 bases and the J gene end by 11 bases; junction bases not matched to a gene: 13. CDR3 length equals 13 residues. Germline assignment: CDR1 SQVTM and CDR2 ANQGSEA.

This chain links TRBV27 with TRBJ2-5; TRBD1 agrees at 7 bases. Germline V CDR1 and CDR2: MNHEY, SMNVEV (reference sequence). The CDR3 sequence is 13 residues long. V lost 3 bases and J lost 4; bases outside the gene matches: 2. CDR3 in amino acids: CASSFSGGETQYF. The CDR3 DNA sequence: TGTGCCAGCAGTTTCTCAGGGGGAGAGACCCAGTACTTC.

This clone has more than one count but fewer than ten. The chain joins TRBV6-1 to TRBJ1-2; 9 bases are shared with TRBD1. Trimming removed 0 bases from V and 4 bases from J; junction bases left unmatched: 12. This CDR3 comprises 18 residues. Germline V gene data show CDR1 as MNHNS and CDR2 as SASEGT. The CDR3 nucleotides are TGTGCCAGCAGTGAAGCGAACATTTCGACAGGGGGTCTCTATGGCTACACCTTC. It codes for CASSEANISTGGLYGYTF.

V is TRBV27 and J is TRBJ2-3; D not certain. CDR1 and CDR2 from the germline V gene are MNHEY and SMNVEV (reference sequence). The CDR3 contains 13 residues. Trimming left V 2 bases short and J 3 bases short, with 6 bases between. In DNA, the CDR3 is TGTGCCAGCAGTTTAGAGGAGACAGATACGCAGTATTTT. Its protein is CASSLEETDTQYF.

V and J are TRBV4-1 and TRBJ2-1, with TRBD2 matching 8 bases. Germline-derived CDR1 and CDR2 are MGHRA and YSYEKL. The CDR3 loop spans 13 amino acids. V was clipped by 3 bases and J by 12 bases; unmatched bases: 7. The DNA of the CDR3 is TGCGCCAGCAGCCAGGGACCGGGACTAGGGCAGTTCTTC. This codes for CASSQGPGLGQFF.

J is TRBJ1-2 and V is TRBV27; D is uncertain. The CDR3 sequence is 13 residues long. The germline V and J ends were trimmed by 0 bases and 5 bases, with 7 bases remaining between them. CDR1 is MNHEY and CDR2 is SMNVEV in the germline V gene (reference sequence). The CDR3 region is CASSLSGSYGYTF. CDR3 DNA: TGTGCCAGCAGTTTATCGGGCAGTTATGGCTACACCTTC.

The chain employs TRBV7-9 and TRBJ1-2; D is perhaps TRBD1 (5 bases). The CDR3 covers 14 residues. Deletions cut 6 bases from V and 5 bases from J, with 16 bases between. Per the germline V gene, CDR1 is SEHNR and CDR2 is FQNEAQ (reference sequence). CDR3 DNA sequence: TGTGCCAGCAGTTTCAAGGGGTCGTCGTATGGCTACACCTTC. Protein: CASSFKGSSYGYTF.

This rearrangement joins TRBV6-1 to TRBJ2-7, with TRBD1 matching over 9 bases. This CDR3 spans 11 amino acids. The germline CDR1 and CDR2 sequences are MNHNS and SASEGT. Unmatched junction bases numbered 5, after V lost 6 bases and J lost 11 bases. The CDR3 nucleotides are TGTGCCAGCAGCCGGGACAGGGATGAGTACTTC. It yields the protein CASSRDRDEYF.

This clone was seen a single time. The rearrangement joins TRBV5-1 to TRBJ1-5; unclear D gene. Germline V gene sequence: CDR1 SGHRS, CDR2 YFSETQ. Trimming removed 0 bases from V and 4 bases from J, with 14 bases in between. The CDR3 sequence is 16 residues long. Written as DNA, the CDR3 is TGCGCCAGCAGCTTGGAGACACCCTCTCGGAATCAGCCCCAGCATTTT. As protein: CASSLETPSRNQPQHF.

The chain employs TRBV6-6 and TRBJ1-2; unclear D gene. This CDR3 contains 14 residues. The V gene's germline CDR1 is MNHNY and CDR2 SVGAGI (reference sequence). V gave up 7 bases and J gave up 4 bases, with 16 bases separating them. The DNA of the CDR3 is TGTGCCAGCACCACCCCGACGGGATGCTATGGCTACACCTTC. Its protein product is CASTTPTGCYGYTF.

The chain is built from TRBV27 and TRBJ1-2; the match to TRBD1 covers 8 bases. CDR3 length equals 14 residues. The V segment lost 4 bases and the J segment 8 bases; nucleotides outside the gene matches: 9. From germline, CDR1 is MNHEY and CDR2 SMNVEV (reference sequence). The CDR3 DNA sequence: TGTGCCAGCAGTTCCCGGACAGGGACGAAGGGCTACACCTTC. It codes for CASSSRTGTKGYTF.

The chain employs TRBV7-9 and TRBJ1-2, with TRBD1 matching 7 bases. The germline V gene has CDR1 SEHNR and CDR2 FQNEAQ (reference sequence). The CDR3 is made up of 12 amino acids. Trimming at V came to 4 bases and at J to 6 bases, leaving 2 bases not matched to a gene. CDR3 protein: CASSYRGNGYTF. The CDR3 nucleotides read TGTGCCAGCAGCTACAGGGGAAATGGCTACACCTTC.

V and J are TRBV6-1 and TRBJ2-7; 7 bases agree with TRBD2. Trimming removed 9 bases from V and 3 bases from J; junction bases left unmatched: 14. The CDR3 is 15 amino acids. The V gene's germline CDR1 is MNHNS and CDR2 SASEGT. The CDR3: CASSLGYGGIYEQYF. The DNA for the CDR3 is TGTGCCAGTTCGTTGGGATACGGGGGGATCTACGAGCAGTACTTC.

The chain uses TRBV9 and TRBJ1-5; TRBD1 matches 8 bases. The length of the CDR3 is 15 residues. V dropped 2 bases and J dropped 4; count of bases not matched to a gene: 5. Germline CDR1 SGDLS, CDR2 YYNGEE. For the CDR3, the DNA is TGTGCCAGCAGCGTTCAGGGGGCCTTGAATCAGCCCCAGCATTTT. Encoded protein: CASSVQGALNQPQHF.

This chain uses TRBV19 with TRBJ2-7, with D possibly matching TRBD2 (6 bases). This CDR3 contains 15 residues. The germline CDR1 and CDR2 sequences are LNHDA and SQIVND (reference sequence). Trimming cost V 1 base and J 3 bases, with 13 bases left between them. CDR3 loop: CASSIALMGGYEQYF. The CDR3 DNA reads TGTGCCAGTAGTATAGCTTTAATGGGGGGCTACGAGCAGTACTTC.

The chain employs TRBV19 and TRBJ2-1; D call uncertain. Looked up from germline, CDR1 is LNHDA and CDR2 is SQIVND (reference sequence). V was shortened by 3 bases and J by 13 bases, with 16 bases between the two germline ends. The CDR3 length is 13 residues. Here the CDR3 DNA reads TGTGCCAGTAGTATTGCCCCCGGTTCGCTACAGTTCTTC. Its translation is CASSIAPGSLQFF.

The genes are TRBV5-1 and TRBJ2-3; perhaps TRBD1 as D (5 bases). The V gene lost 1 base and the J gene lost 2 bases, with 14 bases spanning the gap. CDR3 size: 16 residues. Germline lookup yields CDR1 SGHRS and CDR2 YFSETQ. The CDR3 nucleotides are TGCGCCAGCAGCTTGAGGGTGGGGCCCAACACAGATACGCAGTATTTT. Translated, it gives CASSLRVGPNTDTQYF.